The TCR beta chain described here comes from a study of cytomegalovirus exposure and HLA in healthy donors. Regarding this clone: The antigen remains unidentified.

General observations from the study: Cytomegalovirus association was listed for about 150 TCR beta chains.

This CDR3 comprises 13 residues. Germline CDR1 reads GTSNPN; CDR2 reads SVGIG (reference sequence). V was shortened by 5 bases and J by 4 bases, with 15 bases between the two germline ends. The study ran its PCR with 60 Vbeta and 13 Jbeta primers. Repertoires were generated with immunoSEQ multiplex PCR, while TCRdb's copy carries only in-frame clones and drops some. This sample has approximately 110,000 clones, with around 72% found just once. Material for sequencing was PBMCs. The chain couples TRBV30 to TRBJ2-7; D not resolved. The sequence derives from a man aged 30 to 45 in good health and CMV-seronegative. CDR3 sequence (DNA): TGTGCCTGGGTCGACCCTCCGACTTACGAGCAGTACTTC. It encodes CAWVDPPTYEQYF. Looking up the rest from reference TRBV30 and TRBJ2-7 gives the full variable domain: SQTIHQWPATLVQPVGSPLSLECTVEGTSNPNLYWYRQAAGRGLQLLFYSVGIGQISSEVPQNLSASRPQDRQFILSSKKLLLSDSGFYLCAWVDPPTYEQYFGPGTRLTVT.